A selection of T cell receptor beta chains follows, all from one sample in a study of beta chain features in type 1 diabetes. TCRdb keeps only in-frame clones here, not all; method: immunoSEQ multiplex PCR. The sample lists over 25,000 clones; 49% were seen once. The specimen was stem cell memory CD4+ T cells from blood. These TCRs come from a man in his thirties or forties with type 1 diabetes. CDR3s include the opening cysteine and the closing phenylalanine or tryptophan. A D gene is named only where the DNA matches it firmly. Size is omitted from some rows. Given values are once, few, many or a class for expanded clones.

J | size | D | V | length | DNA | CDR3
TRBJ2-2 | NA | TRBD1 | TRBV5-1 | 16 | TGCGCCAGCAGCACCGGACAGGGGGCTGGGACCGGGGAGCTGTTTTTT | CASSTGQGAGTGELFF
TRBJ2-1 | NA | NA | TRBV6-6 | 12 | TGTGCCACCACGGGAGATGCAGGGGAGCAGTTCTTC | CATTGDAGEQFF
TRBJ2-1 | NA | TRBD2 | TRBV9 | 15 | TGTGCCAGCAGCGTAGGGCTAGCGGGGGACAATGAGCAGTTCTTC | CASSVGLAGDNEQFF
TRBJ2-5 | NA | TRBD2 | TRBV5-1 | 17 | TGCGCCAGCAGCTCGGCCGGGACTAGCGGGCACCAAGAGACCCAGTACTTC | CASSSAGTSGHQETQYF
TRBJ2-2 | NA | NA | TRBV7-8 | 14 | TGTGCCAGCAGCCCTGTAGGGGACACCGGGGAGCTGTTTTTT | CASSPVGDTGELFF
TRBJ1-2 | few | NA | TRBV5-4 | 13 | TGTGCCAGCAGCTTGGCTGGGGCTTGGGGCTACACCTTC | CASSLAGAWGYTF
TRBJ2-7 | NA | NA | TRBV29-1 | 13 | TGCAGCGTTGCGTCCCAGACACCATACGAGCAGTACTTC | CSVASQTPYEQYF
TRBJ1-1 | few | NA | TRBV6-5 | 15 | TGTGCCAGCAGTTATTCACAGGGCCTGAACACTGAAGCTTTCTTT | CASSYSQGLNTEAFF
TRBJ1-2 | NA | TRBD1 | TRBV2 | 13 | TGTGCCAGCAGTGTACAGGGGTGGTCTGGCTACACCTTC | CASSVQGWSGYTF
TRBJ2-5 | NA | TRBD1 | TRBV7-2 | 16 | TGTGCCAGCAGCCCATCTCCAGGAACAGGGGTTGAGACCCAGTACTTC | CASSPSPGTGVETQYF
TRBJ1-1 | NA | NA | TRBV5-1 | 14 | TGCGCCAGCAGGCGTACAGGGTTCAACACTGAAGCTTTCTTT | CASRRTGFNTEAFF
TRBJ2-2 | NA | NA | TRBV5-1 | 15 | TGCGCCAGCAGCCGGCAGGGAGGTAACACCGGGGAGCTGTTTTTT | CASSRQGGNTGELFF
TRBJ1-5 | NA | TRBD1 | TRBV28 | 15 | TGTGCCAGCAGGTACGGGACAGGGGTTAGTCAGCCCCAGCATTTT | CASRYGTGVSQPQHF
TRBJ2-1 | NA | TRBD2 | TRBV7-2 | 17 | TGTGCCAGCAGCCCACGGGCTAGCGGGAGGGCGTACAATGAGCAGTTCTTC | CASSPRASGRAYNEQFF
TRBJ2-6 | NA | NA | TRBV5-4 | 16 | TGTGCCAGCAGCTCCCGCAGGGCCTCTGGGGCCAACGTCCTGACTTTC | CASSSRRASGANVLTF
TRBJ1-5 | NA | TRBD1 | TRBV7-8 | 15 | TGTGCCAGCACCTTAGGGACAGGCCTTCATCAGCCCCAGCATTTT | CASTLGTGLHQPQHF
TRBJ2-5 | few | TRBD1 | TRBV5-1 | 14 | TGCGCCAGCAGCTTGGAAGGGGGCAGAGAGACCCAGTACTTC | CASSLEGGRETQYF
TRBJ2-3 | NA | NA | TRBV6-5 | 14 | TGTGCCAGCAGTCCTGGGAGGCCGGCGGATACGCAGTATTTT | CASSPGRPADTQYF
TRBJ1-6 | NA | TRBD1 | TRBV27 | 16 | TGTGCCAGCAGCCGCCCCAGGACAGGGGTTAATTCACCCCTCCACTTT | CASSRPRTGVNSPLHF
TRBJ1-4 | NA | NA | TRBV18 | 14 | TGTGCCAGCTCACCAGGAGGAGGGCATGAAAAACTGTTTTTT | CASSPGGGHEKLFF
TRBJ1-5 | NA | NA | TRBV30 | 13 | TGTGCCTGGGGCTTGACGGGTGGGCAGCCCCAGCATTTT | CAWGLTGGQPQHF
TRBJ1-4 | NA | NA | TRBV18 | 16 | TGTGCCAGCTCACCTATGACAGAGAAGGCTAATGAAAAACTGTTTTTT | CASSPMTEKANEKLFF
TRBJ2-1 | NA | NA | TRBV2 | 15 | TGTGCCAGCAGTGCTAGGGGTGGAGATGCGCGCGAGCAGTTCTTC | CASSARGGDAREQFF
TRBJ1-2 | NA | TRBD1 | TRBV2 | 14 | TGTGCCAGCAGCCCAGGGGGGCGAAGGTATGGCTACACCTTC | CASSPGGRRYGYTF
TRBJ1-2 | NA | TRBD1 | TRBV6-5 | 16 | TGTGCCAGCAGTTACTCGATGCAGGGGGCCCTCTATGGCTACACCTTC | CASSYSMQGALYGYTF
TRBJ2-3 | NA | TRBD1 | TRBV5-1 | 20 | TGCGCCAGCAGCTACTCCGGGACAGGGGGCCGAACCTCCTTCACAGATACGCAGTATTTT | CASSYSGTGGRTSFTDTQYF